This TCR beta chain originates from a study of T cells after yellow fever vaccination. Whole-study context: Researchers used SMART-Seq v4 Ultra Low Input to prepare fractions that had low cell numbers.

On this clonotype itself: The antigen is not known.

Study results and caveats: Compared with primary, the secondary response was weaker and peaked at day 5, not 15.

They built TCR cDNA with 5'RACE template switching, a step that put in a universal primer site and UMIs. TCRdb processed the 5' RACE reads anew with MiXCR; each CDR3 protein has one entry. The table has under 700,000 distinct CDR3 sequences, less than 20% seen once. V shed 4 bases and J 2 bases; nucleotides not matched to a gene: 7. The CDR3 sequence is 15 residues long. Germline CDR1 and CDR2: SGHRS and YFSETQ. The starting material was PBMCs, obtained about 5 days after the first yellow fever vaccination. The chain joins TRBV5-1 to TRBJ2-7, with 9 bases that match TRBD1. The sequence was collected from a man aged 18 to 30 who received the YFV17D yellow fever vaccine. The CDR3: CASSPRTGDTYEQYF. The CDR3, as DNA: TGCGCCAGCAGCCCACGGACAGGGGACACCTACGAGCAGTACTTC.